Listed below are T cell receptor beta chains from one sample, sequenced in a study of T cell repertoires in cytomegalovirus infection. TCRdb used MiXCR to reprocess the reads, holding one entry per CDR3 protein. This sample has about 490,000 distinct CDR3 sequences; approximately 16% occur once, and the top ten carry more than 20%. Sequenced sample: CD8+ T cells from PBMCs. The receptor source for this set is a human donor in good health (CMV status not recorded). Some clones in this sample may be carry-over from other donors' samples. Each CDR3 is given with its conserved first and last residue. The order of the fields is D gene, J gene, clone size, CDR3 length, V gene, CDR3 DNA, CDR3 protein. D genes are given only for firm matches. For some rows the clone size is stated as once, few or many, or as a class when expanded; others skip it.

>.|TRBJ2-1|many|12|TRBV28
TGTGCCAGCCACGGCAGGGTAGCCGAGCAGTTCTTC
CASHGRVAEQFF
>TRBD1|TRBJ1-1|many|15|TRBV28
TGTGCCAGCAGTCCCAGGGGACAGGGGAACACTGAAGCTTTCTTT
CASSPRGQGNTEAFF
>TRBD2|TRBJ2-1|.|15|TRBV27
TGTGCCAGCAGTCCTCTAGCGGGCGTATCCAATGAGCAGTTCTTC
CASSPLAGVSNEQFF
>.|TRBJ2-1|.|15|TRBV7-3
TGTGCCAGCAGCTTAAGTGGACCGTCCTACAATGAGCAGTTCTTC
CASSLSGPSYNEQFF
>TRBD2|TRBJ2-3|few|16|TRBV4-2
TGTGCCAGCAGCCAAGGTTCCCTAGCGGGCACAGATACGCAGTATTTT
CASSQGSLAGTDTQYF
>TRBD2|TRBJ2-7|.|13|TRBV19
TGTGCCAGTATTTTTACTAGCGTCTACGAGCAGTACTTC
CASIFTSVYEQYF
>.|TRBJ2-3|.|17|TRBV9
TGTGCCAGCAGCGTAGGCGGCGGGGCCTTTAACACAGATACGCAGTATTTT
CASSVGGGAFNTDTQYF
>.|TRBJ1-2|many|13|TRBV7-2
TGTGCCAGCACCTTAAGGGGCGGAGGGGAACACACCTTC
CASTLRGGGEHTF
>.|TRBJ2-2|many|12|TRBV29-1
TGCAGCGTTGTCGGGGACACCGGGGAGCTGTTTTTT
CSVVGDTGELFF
>TRBD2|TRBJ2-1|.|15|TRBV5-1
TGCGCCAGCAGCTGGACTAGCGGGCCCCTCAATGAGCAGTTCTTC
CASSWTSGPLNEQFF
>.|TRBJ2-6|few|16|TRBV28
TGTGCCAGCAGTTTCGAAAACTTAGCTGGGGCCAACGTCCTGACTTTC
CASSFENLAGANVLTF
>.|TRBJ1-5|.|12|TRBV12-3/TRBV12-4
TGTGCCAGCAGTGTCTCGAAGCAGCCCCAGCATTTT
CASSVSKQPQHF
>.|TRBJ1-3|many|11|TRBV6-5
TGTGCCAGCAGGGACGTAAACACCATATATTTT
CASRDVNTIYF
>.|TRBJ1-5|many|13|TRBV6-5
TGTGCCAGCGGGGGGAGCGGCAATCAGCCCCAGCATTTT
CASGGSGNQPQHF
>.|TRBJ2-7|.|15|TRBV15
TGTGCCACCAGCTCCCCCCACGGGGTATCCTACGAGCAGTACTTC
CATSSPHGVSYEQYF
>.|TRBJ1-1|many|14|TRBV6-2/TRBV6-3
TGTGCCAGCAGTTCCCCGGAGGGGCGAACTGAAGCTTTCTTT
CASSSPEGRTEAFF
>.|TRBJ2-2|few|13|TRBV24-1
TGTGCCTGCGAGGGGCCGAACACCGGGGAGCTGTTTTTT
CACEGPNTGELFF
>.|TRBJ2-3|few|14|TRBV2
TGTGCCAGCATCGCTATCGGGGGCACAGATACGCAGTATTTT
CASIAIGGTDTQYF
>.|TRBJ1-2|.|17|TRBV9
TGTGCCAGCAGCGTAGGGGGGGGGGGATCCCCCAACTATGTCTACACCTTC
CASSVGGGGSPNYVYTF
>.|TRBJ2-7|many|15|TRBV12-3/TRBV12-4
TGTGCCAGCAGTTTCGCTTCGCGGAGCTCCTACGAGCAGTACTTC
CASSFASRSSYEQYF
>.|TRBJ2-5|.|15|TRBV15
TGTGCCACCAGCTCACCCAGCGAGGGGATCGAGACCCAGTACTTC
CATSSPSEGIETQYF
>.|TRBJ1-1|.|15|TRBV5-1
TGCGCCAGCAGCCCTGAAGGACGGATGAACACTGAAGCTTTCTTT
CASSPEGRMNTEAFF
>.|TRBJ1-3|many|10|TRBV7-2
TGTGCCACCCTCGGAAACACCATATATTTT
CATLGNTIYF
>.|TRBJ1-1|.|14|TRBV4-2
TGTGCCAGCAGCCAAGTTAGGGGGGGTACTGAAGCTTTCTTT
CASSQVRGGTEAFF
>.|TRBJ2-7|few|18|TRBV25-1
TGTGCCAGCAGTGAAGGGGGGCCCTCCCTTGGACCTCACGTTGAGCAGTACTTC
CASSEGGPSLGPHVEQYF
>.|TRBJ2-1|.|18|TRBV7-9
TGTGCCAGCAGCTTGATATTAGGGGCTATGGGTTCCTACAATGAGCAGTTCTTC
CASSLILGAMGSYNEQFF
>TRBD2|TRBJ2-3|few|16|TRBV10-3
TGTGCCATCAGCGTAGCGGGGGGGATGGTCACAGATACGCAGTATTTT
CAISVAGGMVTDTQYF
>TRBD1|TRBJ1-4|.|14|TRBV4-1
TGCGCCAGCAGCTCCCGGGACAGAGGGGAAAAACTGTTTTTT
CASSSRDRGEKLFF
>.|TRBJ1-3|many|16|TRBV28
TGTGCCAGCAGTTTAATCATGGAAGGCTCTGGAAACACCATATATTTT
CASSLIMEGSGNTIYF
>TRBD1|TRBJ1-1|many|16|TRBV7-6
TGTGCCAGCAGCTTACGACAGGGGGCCATGAACACTGAAGCTTTCTTT
CASSLRQGAMNTEAFF
>.|TRBJ2-7|.|14|TRBV27
TGTGCCAGCAGTTTAGGTCCGGATCCCTACGAGCAGTACTTC
CASSLGPDPYEQYF
>TRBD1|TRBJ1-1|many|19|TRBV10-3
TGTGCCATCAGTGAGCCGAAATTCTCGACAGGGCGAATGAACACTGAAGCTTTCTTT
CAISEPKFSTGRMNTEAFF
>TRBD2|TRBJ2-4|many|16|TRBV27
TGTGCCAGCAGTGAACGACTAGCGGGAACCAAAAACATTCAGTACTTC
CASSERLAGTKNIQYF
>.|TRBJ1-1|.|13|TRBV20-1
TGCAGTGCCCGGCCCCGGGGAAGTCGGGAAGCTTTCTTT
CSARPRGSREAFF
>.|TRBJ2-1|few|14|TRBV4-2
TGTGCCAGCAGCCAAGATTCACAGTACAATGAGCAGTTCTTC
CASSQDSQYNEQFF
>.|TRBJ1-5|.|16|TRBV27
TGTGCCAGCAGTTTATCGTACGGGGATAGCAATCAGCCCCAGCATTTT
CASSLSYGDSNQPQHF
>TRBD1|TRBJ1-1|many|11|TRBV7-9
TGTGCCAGCACCGGGACAGCTGAAGCTTTCTTT
CASTGTAEAFF
>.|TRBJ2-7|.|16|TRBV14
TGTGCCAGCAGCCAAGTAGCGAGACAGCGACCCTACGAGCAGTACTTC
CASSQVARQRPYEQYF
>.|TRBJ1-5|many|15|TRBV7-9
TGTGCCAGCAGCCTACAGGGAGAGGGCAATCAGCCCCAGCATTTT
CASSLQGEGNQPQHF
>TRBD1|TRBJ2-7|once|14|TRBV11-2
TGTGCCAGCAACCCGGGACAGATGTCCTACGAGCAGTACTTC
CASNPGQMSYEQYF